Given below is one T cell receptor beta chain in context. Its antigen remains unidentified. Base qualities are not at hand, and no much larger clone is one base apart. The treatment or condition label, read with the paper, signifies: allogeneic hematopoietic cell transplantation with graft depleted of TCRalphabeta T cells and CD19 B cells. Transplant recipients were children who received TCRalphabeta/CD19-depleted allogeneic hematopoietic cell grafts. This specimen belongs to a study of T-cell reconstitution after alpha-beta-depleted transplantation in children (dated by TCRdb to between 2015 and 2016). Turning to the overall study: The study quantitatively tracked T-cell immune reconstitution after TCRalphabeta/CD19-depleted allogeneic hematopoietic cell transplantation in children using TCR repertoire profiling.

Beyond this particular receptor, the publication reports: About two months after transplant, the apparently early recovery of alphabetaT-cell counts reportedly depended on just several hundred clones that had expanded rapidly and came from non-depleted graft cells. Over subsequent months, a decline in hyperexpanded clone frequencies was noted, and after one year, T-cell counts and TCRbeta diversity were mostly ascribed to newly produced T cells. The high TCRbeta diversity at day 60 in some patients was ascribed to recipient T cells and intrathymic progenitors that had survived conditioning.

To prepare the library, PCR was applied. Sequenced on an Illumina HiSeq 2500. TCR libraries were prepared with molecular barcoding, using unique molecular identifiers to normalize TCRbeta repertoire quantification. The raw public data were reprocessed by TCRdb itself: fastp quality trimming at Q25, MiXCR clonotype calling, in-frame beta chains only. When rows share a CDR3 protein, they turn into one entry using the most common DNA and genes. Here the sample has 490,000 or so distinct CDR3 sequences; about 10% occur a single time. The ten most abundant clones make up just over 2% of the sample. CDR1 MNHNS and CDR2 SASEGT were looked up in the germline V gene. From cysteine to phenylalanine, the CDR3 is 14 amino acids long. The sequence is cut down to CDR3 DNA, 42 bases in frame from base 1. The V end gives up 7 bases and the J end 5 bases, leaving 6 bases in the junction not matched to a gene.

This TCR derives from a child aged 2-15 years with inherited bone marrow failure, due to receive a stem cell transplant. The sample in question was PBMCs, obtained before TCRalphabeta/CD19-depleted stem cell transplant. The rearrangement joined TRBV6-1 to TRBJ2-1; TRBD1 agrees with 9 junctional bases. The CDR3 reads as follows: CASNTGQGHNEQFF. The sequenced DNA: TGTGCCAGCAACACGGGACAGGGACACAATGAGCAGTTCTTC.